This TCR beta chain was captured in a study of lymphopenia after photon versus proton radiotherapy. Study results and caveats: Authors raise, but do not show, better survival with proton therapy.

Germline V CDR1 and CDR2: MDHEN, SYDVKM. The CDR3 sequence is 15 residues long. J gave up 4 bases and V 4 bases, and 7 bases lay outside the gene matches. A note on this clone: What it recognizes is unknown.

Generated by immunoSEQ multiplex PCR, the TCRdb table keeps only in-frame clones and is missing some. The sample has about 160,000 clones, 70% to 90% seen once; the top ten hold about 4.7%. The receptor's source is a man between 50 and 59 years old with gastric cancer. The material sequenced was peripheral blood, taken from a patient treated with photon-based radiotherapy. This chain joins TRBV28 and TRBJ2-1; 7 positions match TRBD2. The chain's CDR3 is CASSSSGGGYNEQFF. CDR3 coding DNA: TGTGCCAGCAGTTCCAGTGGCGGGGGTTACAATGAGCAGTTCTTC.